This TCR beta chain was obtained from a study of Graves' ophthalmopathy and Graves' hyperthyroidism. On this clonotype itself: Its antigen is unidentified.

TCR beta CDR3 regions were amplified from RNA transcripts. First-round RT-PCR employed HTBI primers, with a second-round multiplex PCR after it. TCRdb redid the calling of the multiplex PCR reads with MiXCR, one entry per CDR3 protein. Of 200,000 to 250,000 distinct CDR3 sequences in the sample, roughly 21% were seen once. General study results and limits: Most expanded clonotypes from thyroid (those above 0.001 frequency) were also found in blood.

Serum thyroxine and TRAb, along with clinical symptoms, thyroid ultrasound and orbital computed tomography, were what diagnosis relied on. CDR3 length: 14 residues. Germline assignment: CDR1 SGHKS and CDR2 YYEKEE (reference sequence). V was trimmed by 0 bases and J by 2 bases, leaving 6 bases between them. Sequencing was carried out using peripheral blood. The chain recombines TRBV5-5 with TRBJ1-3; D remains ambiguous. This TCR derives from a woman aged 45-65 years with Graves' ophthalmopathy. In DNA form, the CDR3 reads TGTGCCAGCAGCTTGGGGGCGGCTGGAAACACCATATATTTT. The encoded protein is CASSLGAAGNTIYF.